The next 7 T cell receptor beta chains were all read from a single sample in a study of blood T cell repertoires in COVID-19. The assay was immunoSEQ multiplex PCR, and TCRdb's table has in-frame clones only and misses some. The sample holds under 95,000 clones; under 85% are singletons and the top ten take roughly 32%. Sequencing was done on a sample of peripheral blood. The receptors here all came from a woman older than 75 with acute or convalescent COVID-19.

The chain combines TRBV5-1 with TRBJ2-3, with a weak D call TRBD2 (6 bases). CDR1 is SGHRS, CDR2 YFSETQ, per germline. Trimming cost V 4 bases and J 6 bases, with 12 bases left between them. The CDR3 contains 13 residues. The CDR3 sequence is CASSEVRGDTQYF. In DNA form, the CDR3 reads TGCGCCAGCAGCGAGGTACGGGGGGATACGCAGTATTTT.

The chain uses TRBV5-4 and TRBJ1-2, with TRBD1 identical over 7 bases. After removal of 3 bases from V and 4 bases from J, the junction contained 9 bases not matched to a gene. This CDR3 spans 15 amino acids. CDR1 SGHNT and CDR2 YYREEE come from the germline V gene (reference sequence). The CDR3 is CASSSGTEGGYGYTF. The CDR3 DNA reads as TGTGCCAGCAGCTCGGGGACAGAGGGAGGCTATGGCTACACCTTC.

This sequence joins TRBV7-2 and TRBJ2-3; no definite D call. V lost 1 base and J 4 bases, leaving 9 bases between the germline ends. CDR1 and CDR2 (germline): SGHTA, FQGNSA. CDR3 size: 14 residues. Written as DNA, the CDR3 is TGTGCCAGCAGCTTAGGTCAGGCCCCAGATACGCAGTATTTT. Amino acids: CASSLGQAPDTQYF.

V usage is TRBV4-1 and J usage is TRBJ1-5; D ambiguous. The V gene's germline CDR1 is MGHRA and CDR2 YSYEKL. Deletions cut 1 base from V and 4 bases from J, with 14 bases between. This CDR3 has 16 residues. CDR3 amino acids: CASSQAGNVNNQPQHF. In nucleotides, the CDR3 is TGCGCCAGCAGCCAAGCCGGTAACGTAAATAATCAGCCCCAGCATTTT.

This sequence joins TRBV11-2 and TRBJ2-3, with TRBD2 matching over 9 bases. The junction had 6 bases not matched to a gene; V was cut back by 1 base and J by 4 bases. Germline V lookup: CDR1 SGHAT, CDR2 FQNNGV. The CDR3 spans 16 residues. The CDR3 here is CASSLALLAGSDTQYF. In DNA, the CDR3 is TGTGCCAGCAGCTTAGCCCTCCTAGCGGGATCAGATACGCAGTATTTT.

The chain uses TRBV28 and TRBJ2-5, with D tentatively TRBD2 (6 bases). V lost 6 bases to trimming and J lost 4 bases, with 12 bases between them. Germline V gene data show CDR1 as MDHEN and CDR2 as SYDVKM. This CDR3 is 13 amino acids long. The CDR3 here is CASSRSGSETQYF. DNA of the CDR3: TGTGCCAGCAGCCGAAGCGGGTCAGAGACCCAGTACTTC.

This chain uses TRBV24-1 with TRBJ1-5, with D perhaps matching TRBD1 (5 bases). Per germline, CDR1 KGHDR and CDR2 SFDVKD. This CDR3 comprises 17 residues. V was cut by 3 bases and J by 0 bases, with 14 bases left in between. Here the CDR3 reads CATSDVSRGPSNQPQHF. Here the CDR3 DNA reads TGTGCCACCAGTGATGTCTCGCGGGGCCCTAGCAATCAGCCCCAGCATTTT.